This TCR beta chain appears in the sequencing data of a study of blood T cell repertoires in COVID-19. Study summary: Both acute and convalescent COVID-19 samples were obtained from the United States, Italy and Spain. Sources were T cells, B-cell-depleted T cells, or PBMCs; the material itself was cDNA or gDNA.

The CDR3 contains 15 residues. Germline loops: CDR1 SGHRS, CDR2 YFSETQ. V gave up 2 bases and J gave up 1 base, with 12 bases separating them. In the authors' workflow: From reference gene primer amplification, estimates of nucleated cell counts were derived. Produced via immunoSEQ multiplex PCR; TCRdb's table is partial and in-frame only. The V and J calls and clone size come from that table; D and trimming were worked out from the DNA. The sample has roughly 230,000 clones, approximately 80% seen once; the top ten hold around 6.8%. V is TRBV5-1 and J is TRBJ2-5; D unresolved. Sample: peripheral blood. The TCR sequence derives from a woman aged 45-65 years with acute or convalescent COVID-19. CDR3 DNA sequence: TGCGCCAGCAGCTTAGATCTGGGCCTCCAAGAGACCCAGTACTTC. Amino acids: CASSLDLGLQETQYF. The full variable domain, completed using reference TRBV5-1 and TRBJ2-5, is KAGVTQTPRYLIKTRGQQVTLSCSPISGHRSVSWYQQTPGQGLQFLFEYFSETQRNKGNFPGRFSGRQFSNSRSEMNVSTLELGDSALYLCASSLDLGLQETQYFGPGTRLLVL.